This TCR beta chain was profiled in a study of cytomegalovirus exposure and HLA in healthy donors. Study-wide points: The study recorded 160 or so TCR beta chains that were cytomegalovirus-associated.

It was with 60 Vbeta and 13 Jbeta primers that the PCR ran. Method: immunoSEQ multiplex PCR; TCRdb's copy keeps in-frame clones and lacks some. Counted here are some 180,000 clones, 76% occurring once; the ten biggest clones make up 1.5% to 2%. The CDR3 spans 13 residues. V was clipped by 8 bases and J by 1 base; unmatched bases: 4. The germline V gene has CDR1 KGHSH and CDR2 LQKENI. For this clone: Its antigen is not identified.

V and J are TRBV18 and TRBJ1-1; TRBD1 matches 7 bases. The receptor was derived from a man younger than 35 in good health and CMV-seronegative. Sequencing input: PBMCs. Here the CDR3 reads CASQQGRNTEAFF. The CDR3 nucleotides read TGTGCCAGCCAACAGGGGAGGAACACTGAAGCTTTCTTT.